This section outlines one T cell receptor beta chain sequence together with its context. Antigen: not known. The sample belongs to a study of cytomegalovirus exposure and HLA in healthy donors. Study-wide context: Unique TCR beta sequences numbering around 110 million came from 190 million or so T cells in an earlier analysis. Broader study findings: Earlier analysis looked at TCR beta V segments, and most were productive about 90% or about 30% of the time. The HLA-A and HLA-B alleles of most subjects were reportedly predicted accurately from TCR beta sequences.

V was shortened by 7 bases and J by 4 bases, with 17 bases between the two germline ends. The CDR3 totals 14 residues. Germline CDR1 SQVTM, CDR2 ANQGSEA. This PCR relied on a set of 60 Vbeta primers and 13 Jbeta primers. Profiled with immunoSEQ multiplex PCR; TCRdb holds only in-frame clones, not every one. The sample contains about 80,000 clones, around 80% of which appear only once. The specimen was PBMCs. V usage is TRBV29-1 and J usage is TRBJ2-1, with D tentatively TRBD1 (6 bases). The clonotype was recovered from a woman between 50 and 59 years old in good health and CMV-seropositive. CDR3 sequence: CSAYAVTGYNEQFF. The DNA of the CDR3 is TGCAGCGCCTACGCCGTGACAGGATACAATGAGCAGTTCTTC.